The rows below give T cell receptor beta chains drawn from one sample of a study of identical twins. Using its own MiXCR run on the 5' RACE reads, TCRdb lists one record per CDR3 protein. The sample contains roughly 1,500,000 distinct CDR3 sequences, 32% of which appear only once. Specimen: cord blood. The receptors were sampled from a newborn girl in good health. Both conserved end residues are part of each CDR3. A D gene is named only where the DNA matches it firmly. The size entry is marked missing in some rows and otherwise reads once, few, many or a size class.

>TRBJ2-3|TRBV20-1|few|-
CSARDPERTGTDTQYF
TGCAGTGCTAGAGATCCCGAACGGACGGGGACAGATACGCAGTATTTT
>TRBJ2-3|TRBV7-9|few|TRBD2
CASSLFTSGGRTDTQYF
TGTGCCAGCAGCTTGTTTACTAGCGGGGGGCGGACAGATACGCAGTATTTT
>TRBJ1-6|TRBV27|-|-
CASSVGGYYNSPLHF
TGTGCCAGCAGCGTCGGGGGCTATTATAATTCACCCCTCCACTTT
>TRBJ2-7|TRBV29-1|-|-
CSVEDSFSYEQYF
TGCAGCGTTGAGGACAGCTTCTCCTACGAGCAGTACTTC
>TRBJ2-3|TRBV12-3/TRBV12-4|few|TRBD2
CASNRRGGGDTQYF
TGTGCCAGCAATAGGCGGGGGGGGGGAGATACGCAGTATTTT
>TRBJ1-5|TRBV29-1|-|TRBD1
CSVGQGDQPQHF
TGCAGCGTCGGACAGGGGGATCAGCCCCAGCATTTT
>TRBJ1-4|TRBV20-1|-|-
CSARAQRRDLEKLFF
TGCAGTGCTCGAGCCCAGCGCCGGGACCTCGAAAAACTGTTTTTT
>TRBJ2-1|TRBV20-1|few|TRBD2
CSAVGGSSYNEQFF
TGCAGTGCGGTGGGGGGGAGCTCCTACAATGAGCAGTTCTTC
>TRBJ2-3|TRBV28|-|-
CASSFSAGWADTQYF
TGTGCCAGCAGTTTTTCTGCGGGATGGGCAGATACGCAGTATTTT
>TRBJ2-2|TRBV6-1|-|TRBD2
CASQLAGNTGELFF
TGTGCCAGTCAACTAGCGGGGAACACCGGGGAGCTGTTTTTT
>TRBJ1-1|TRBV5-1|-|-
CASSLAGASIRALAFF
TGCGCCAGCAGCTTGGCGGGGGCATCGATAAGAGCGCTGGCTTTCTTT
>TRBJ1-1|TRBV10-3|-|-
CAISVPGRTAEAFF
TGTGCCATCAGTGTTCCAGGGAGGACGGCTGAAGCTTTCTTT
>TRBJ2-7|TRBV28|once|-
CTSSLDSGEQYF
TGTACCAGCAGTTTGGACTCCGGCGAGCAGTACTTC
>TRBJ2-7|TRBV6-1|-|TRBD1
CASRAQGAISEQYF
TGTGCCAGCAGAGCACAGGGGGCGATAAGCGAGCAGTACTTC
>TRBJ1-2|TRBV7-9|few|-
CASSSPRAPNYGYTF
TGTGCCAGCAGCTCCCCTAGGGCCCCTAACTATGGCTACACCTTC
>TRBJ1-1|TRBV7-9|few|-
CASSLAGSGAKAEAFF
TGTGCCAGCAGCTTAGCGGGGTCAGGGGCTAAAGCTGAAGCTTTCTTT
>TRBJ2-1|TRBV6-5|once|-
CASSYSKDEQFF
TGTGCCAGCAGTTACTCGAAGGATGAGCAGTTCTTC
>TRBJ2-4|TRBV20-1|-|-
CSAPSGAKNIQYF
TGCAGTGCCCCTAGTGGCGCCAAAAACATTCAGTACTTC
>TRBJ1-1|TRBV12-3/TRBV12-4|few|-
CASSLGPQGLSEAFF
TGTGCCAGCAGTTTGGGCCCGCAGGGTCTGAGTGAAGCTTTCTTT
>TRBJ1-4|TRBV20-1|few|-
CSASGANEKLFF
TGCAGTGCTAGCGGGGCTAATGAAAAACTGTTTTTT
>TRBJ2-3|TRBV20-1|-|-
CSARERPDTQYF
TGCAGTGCTAGAGAGAGGCCAGATACGCAGTATTTT
>TRBJ2-3|TRBV27|-|-
CASSSPIRDMSVTQYF
TGTGCCAGCAGCTCGCCCATCCGCGACATGTCCGTTACGCAGTATTTT
>TRBJ1-5|TRBV28|few|TRBD1
CASRYGTGIQPQHF
TGTGCCAGCAGGTATGGGACAGGGATTCAGCCCCAGCATTTT
>TRBJ2-4|TRBV5-1|-|TRBD1
CASSLAQDRGKNIQYF
TGCGCCAGCAGCTTGGCACAGGACAGGGGAAAAAACATTCAGTACTTC
>TRBJ1-1|TRBV4-1|-|-
CASSQDRHLQGDTEAFF
TGCGCCAGCAGCCAAGACCGTCACTTACAGGGAGACACTGAAGCTTTCTTT
>TRBJ2-3|TRBV7-9|-|-
CASSLGPRHTQYF
TGTGCCAGCAGCTTAGGCCCGAGGCATACGCAGTATTTT
>TRBJ2-5|TRBV2|few|TRBD2
CASSDLPRGAYQETQYF
TGTGCCAGCAGTGATCTGCCGCGGGGGGCCTACCAAGAGACCCAGTACTTC
>TRBJ2-6|TRBV20-1|-|-
CSARRNSGANVLTF
TGCAGTGCTAGACGGAACTCTGGGGCCAACGTCCTGACTTTC
>TRBJ1-6|TRBV5-1|-|TRBD1
CASSARGQGDSPLHF
TGCGCCAGCAGCGCGCGAGGACAGGGAGATTCACCCCTCCACTTT
>TRBJ2-1|TRBV29-1|many|TRBD1
CSLVPGQGGNEQFF
TGCAGCCTAGTCCCGGGACAGGGGGGCAATGAGCAGTTCTTC
>TRBJ2-1|TRBV6-4|-|TRBD2
CASSDGREAYNEQFF
TGTGCCAGCAGTGATGGGCGGGAGGCCTACAATGAGCAGTTCTTC
>TRBJ2-5|TRBV28|-|-
CASSSWRFELPLLETQYF
TGTGCCAGCAGTTCCTGGAGATTCGAACTCCCCCTCTTAGAGACCCAGTACTTC